These 22 T cell receptor beta chains were all obtained from the same sample, sequenced in a study of T cell clonality in common variable immunodeficiency. These receptors are not linked to any known antigen. Study-wide results and limits: Reportedly, TCR beta sequences from common variable immunodeficiency showed fewer deletions and N-nucleotide insertions.

Profiling relied on immunoSEQ multiplex PCR, and the TCRdb table lists in-frame clones only, not all of them. The sample gives roughly 42,000 clones, none seen only once, and the top ten clones hold roughly 6%. Sequenced material: peripheral blood mononuclear cells. Receptors originate from a human donor with common variable immunodeficiency.

CDR3 sequence: CASSTGQGVYEQYF. The CDR3 bases that were read are TGTGCCAGCAGCACGGGACAGGGGGTATACGAG. The chain combines TRBV7-6 with TRBJ2-7; 11 nucleotides align to TRBD1. Read data end 3 residues before the CDR3 end; the end is taken from the germline J gene. Germline V gene data show CDR1 as SGHVS and CDR2 as FNYEAQ. With 5 bases clipped from V and 4 bases from J, the junction kept 4 bases outside the gene matches. The CDR3 runs 14 residues.

This clone is medium-sized in the sample. Coverage ceases 3 residues before the CDR3 finishes, and the germline J gene fills in the end. The rearrangement uses TRBV20-1 and TRBJ2-1, with D perhaps TRBD2 (7 bases). Germline values: CDR1 DFQATT, CDR2 SNEGSKA (reference sequence). This CDR3 is 13 amino acids long. Trimming shortened V by 1 base and J by 6 bases, and 10 bases separated the two germline ends. CDR3 DNA, as far as it was read: TGCAGTGCTAGAGGGGGAGGGGGCAATGAG. It specifies CSARGGGGNE. The entire CDR3 is CSARGGGGNEQFF.

This clone was counted only a few times. The CDR3 end is not reached by the read, which stops 3 residues before it; the germline J gene fills it in. The V gene is TRBV7-6, the J gene TRBJ2-3; D is possibly TRBD2 (6 bases). The CDR3 spans 17 residues. Germline V gene sequence: CDR1 SGHVS, CDR2 FNYEAQ. V was shortened by 5 bases and J by 2 bases, with 20 bases between the two germline ends. The part of the CDR3 DNA that was read is TGTGCCAGCAGCCCCTTAAGACGCGGGGCGGTCACAGATACG. It translates to CASSPLRRGAVTDT. The whole CDR3 region reads CASSPLRRGAVTDTQYF.

Notes on this clone: The CDR3 extends 3 residues past the end of the read, so its final part is completed from the germline J gene. The chain joins TRBV5-5 to TRBJ2-3; D is ambiguous. Germline V gene sequence: CDR1 SGHKS, CDR2 YYEKEE (reference sequence). Deletions cut 5 bases from V and 2 bases from J, with 9 bases between. The CDR3 totals 13 residues. The DNA read from the CDR3 is TGTGCCAGCAGGTTAGGGTCCACAGATACG. This gives the protein CASRLGSTDT. The whole CDR3 protein is CASRLGSTDTQYF. Full variable domain (missing parts from reference TRBV5-5 and TRBJ2-3): DAGVTQSPTHLIKTRGQQVTLRCSPISGHKSVSWYQQVLGQGPQFIFQYYEKEERGRGNFPDRFSARQFPNYSSELNVNALLLGDSALYLCASRLGSTDTQYFGPGTRLTVL.

This clone was counted ten times or more. The observed sequence ends 3 residues before the CDR3 terminus, with the missing tail filled in from the germline J gene. The V and J genes are TRBV29-1 and TRBJ2-6; D ambiguous. This CDR3 region has 12 residues. Germline-derived CDR1 and CDR2 are SQVTM and ANQGSEA. Trimming removed 8 bases from V and 0 bases from J, with 5 bases in between. The CDR3 bases that were read are TGCAGCTTATTCTCTGGGGCCAACGTC. Translated: CSLFSGANV. The entire CDR3 protein reads CSLFSGANVLTF. The full variable domain, with the rest looked up from reference TRBV29-1 and TRBJ2-6, is SAVISQKPSRDICQRGTSLTIQCQVDSQVTMMFWYRQQPGQSLTLIATANQGSEATYESGFVIDKFPISRPNLTFSTLTVSNMSPEDSSIYLCSLFSGANVLTFGAGSRLTVL.

This clone appeared many times. Read data end 3 residues before the CDR3 end; the end is taken from the germline J gene. The chain joins TRBV30 to TRBJ1-2; 7 bases are shared with TRBD1. The V gene end was trimmed by 0 bases and the J gene end by 0 bases; junction bases not matched to a gene: 7. This CDR3 contains 16 residues. Germline CDR1 reads GTSNPN; CDR2 reads SVGIG (reference sequence). Incomplete CDR3 DNA: TGTGCCTGGAGTGTGACAGGGAGGTCTCCTAACTATGGC. Translated, it gives CAWSVTGRSPNYG. The full CDR3 protein is CAWSVTGRSPNYGYTF.

Concerning this clone: The read is 3 residues too short to cover the CDR3 end, so that end is filled in from the germline J gene. The chain is built from TRBV2 and TRBJ2-2, with D perhaps TRBD1 (6 bases). The length of the CDR3 is 14 residues. CDR1 SNHLY and CDR2 FYNNEI come from the germline V gene. Trimming cost V 3 bases and J 5 bases, with 10 bases left between them. The CDR3 region is CASSDRGRTGELFF. The CDR3 bases that were read are TGTGCCAGCAGTGACAGGGGACGAACCGGGGAG.

This clone was detected ten times or more. The read ends 3 residues early relative to the CDR3; the germline J gene fills the gap. The chain uses TRBV7-9 and TRBJ1-2, with TRBD1 matching 7 bases. This CDR3 has 13 residues. Germline CDR1 reads SEHNR; CDR2 reads FQNEAQ (reference sequence). This chain's CDR3 is CASSLEGARGYTF. CDR3 DNA (partial): TGTGCCAGCAGCTTAGAGGGGGCCCGGGGC.

This clone was seen repeatedly, ten times or more. Read coverage stops 3 residues before the CDR3 terminus; the germline J gene supplies the remainder. The chain employs TRBV5-1 and TRBJ1-5; D remains ambiguous. The CDR3 has 14 amino acids. Deletions cut 0 bases from V and 7 bases from J, with 11 bases between. CDR1 and CDR2 from the germline V gene are SGHRS and YFSETQ. The sequenced CDR3 bases are TGCGCCAGCAGCTTGGACTCCCCGGGGCAGCCC. Its protein is CASSLDSPGQP. The entire CDR3 reads CASSLDSPGQPQHF.

This clone was detected only a few times. Read coverage stops 3 residues before the CDR3 terminus; the germline J gene supplies the remainder. This rearrangement joins TRBV5-6 to TRBJ2-5; the match to TRBD1 covers 8 bases. The germline V gene encodes CDR1 SGHDT and CDR2 YYEEEE. This CDR3 region has 13 residues. After removal of 3 bases from V and 4 bases from J, the junction contained 2 bases not matched to a gene. The chain's CDR3 is CASSSTGGETQYF. CDR3 bases read: TGTGCCAGCAGCTCTACAGGGGGAGAGACC.

This clone was seen repeatedly, ten times or more. The read halts 3 residues ahead of the CDR3 end, with the missing end drawn from the germline J gene. The rearrangement links TRBV18 to TRBJ2-1; 11 bases fit TRBD2. The V and J ends lost 2 bases and 7 bases, in that order; junction bases with no gene match: 13. CDR3 length equals 18 residues. Germline V lookup: CDR1 KGHSH, CDR2 LQKENI. The CDR3 reads CASSPRASGGLGGNEQFF. The part of the CDR3 DNA that was read is TGTGCCAGCTCACCAAGAGCTAGCGGGGGGCTCGGGGGAAATGAG.

This clone appeared many times. The sequenced fragment ends 3 residues before the CDR3 boundary, so the rest is inferred from the germline J gene. This chain connects TRBV30 to TRBJ2-1, with 8 positions matching TRBD2. The CDR3 sequence is 13 residues long. The J segment lost 5 bases and the V segment lost 2 bases, leaving 2 bases of the junction unmatched. Germline V gene lookup returns CDR1 GTSNPN and CDR2 SVGIG (reference sequence). CDR3 DNA, as far as it was read: TGTGCCTGGAGTACGGGACTAGACAATGAG. Protein sequence: CAWSTGLDNE. The full CDR3 protein reads CAWSTGLDNEQFF.

This clone appeared many times. The read terminates 3 residues before the CDR3 end, so the remaining end is supplied by the germline J gene. This chain connects TRBV2 to TRBJ2-7; no reliable D call. Trimming shortened V by 6 bases and J by 6 bases, and 9 bases separated the two germline ends. CDR3 size: 11 residues. The germline gives CDR1 SNHLY, CDR2 FYNNEI. The part of the CDR3 DNA that was read is TGTGCCAGCAGACTAATAGTCGAG. Translating it yields CASRLIVE. The entire CDR3 reads CASRLIVEQYF. The full variable domain, rest sourced from reference TRBV2 and TRBJ2-7, is EPEVTQTPSHQVTQMGQEVILRCVPISNHLYFYWYRQILGQKVEFLVSFYNNEISEKSEIFDDQFSVERPDGSNFTLKIRSTKLEDSAMYFCASRLIVEQYFGPGTRLTVT.

This clone showed up many times. The sequenced part of the CDR3 DNA is TGTGCCAGCAGCTCGGGACTAGCGGGGTCCCAAGAGACC. As protein: CASSSGLAGSQET. The full CDR3 reads CASSSGLAGSQETQYF. The rearrangement joins TRBV13 to TRBJ2-5; 13 bases are shared with TRBD2. The read ends 3 residues shy of where the CDR3 ends; the end is completed using the germline J gene. Germline loops: CDR1 PRHDT, CDR2 FYEKMQ (reference sequence). This CDR3 region has 16 residues. Trimming took 4 bases from V and 1 from J; bases not matched to a gene: 3.

This clone was seen a handful of times. The read ends 3 residues early relative to the CDR3; the germline J gene fills the gap. V and J are TRBV6-1 and TRBJ2-7, with TRBD2 matching over 9 bases. This CDR3 region has 14 residues. V lost 4 bases to trimming and J lost 2 bases; unmatched junction nucleotides: 3. Germline V gene sequence: CDR1 MNHNS, CDR2 SASEGT. CDR3 DNA, as far as it was read: TGTGCCAGCAGTGGGACTAGCGCGACCTACGAG. Protein product: CASSGTSATYE. The CDR3 in full is CASSGTSATYEQYF.

As concerns this clone: The observed sequence ends 3 residues before the CDR3 terminus, with the missing tail filled in from the germline J gene. The chain recombines TRBV6-2 or TRBV6-3 with TRBJ2-5, with D hard to call. Germline CDR1 and CDR2: MNHEY and SVGEGT. Trimming removed 0 bases from V and 4 bases from J, with 12 bases in between. CDR3 size: 15 residues. The CDR3 DNA, read in part, is TGTGCCAGCAGTTACTCTGGTCAGGCGACAGAGACC. Its protein product is CASSYSGQATET. From start to end, the CDR3 is CASSYSGQATETQYF.

This clone was picked up many times. From the germline J gene comes the end of the CDR3, since the read stops 3 residues before it. The rearrangement links TRBV5-1 to TRBJ2-5; 11 bases are a match to TRBD1. Germline CDR1 and CDR2: SGHRS and YFSETQ. The CDR3 loop spans 16 amino acids. J was trimmed by 4 bases and V by 3 bases; bases with no gene match: 8. The CDR3 protein is CASSYLGTGGGETQYF. CDR3 DNA, as far as it was read: TGCGCCAGCAGCTACTTAGGGACAGGGGGAGGAGAGACC.

In this sample, this clone turned up a few times. Read data end 3 residues before the CDR3 end; the end is taken from the germline J gene. The chain links TRBV19 to TRBJ2-7, with 8 bases matching TRBD1. This CDR3 is built from 13 residues. CDR1 LNHDA and CDR2 SQIVND come from the germline V gene (reference sequence). Germline trimming cut 4 bases from V and 3 bases from J; bases unmatched to any gene: 2. The CDR3 is CASSRDRIYEQYF. The sequenced part of the CDR3 DNA is TGTGCCAGTAGTAGGGACAGGATCTACGAG.

This clone was picked up a small number of times. The read ends 3 residues before the CDR3 terminus; that terminus is restored from the germline J gene. This chain joins TRBV6-1 and TRBJ2-1, with D perhaps TRBD1 (5 bases). Deletions cut 1 base from V and 4 bases from J, with 11 bases between. Germline V CDR1 and CDR2: MNHNS, SASEGT. The CDR3 totals 15 residues. The part of the CDR3 DNA that was read is TGTGCCAGCAGTGAAGTGCAACAGGAGTACAATGAG. It translates to CASSEVQQEYNE. The whole CDR3 sequence is CASSEVQQEYNEQFF.

Turning to this clone: The read finishes 3 residues shy of the CDR3 end, and the germline J gene is used to complete it. This chain connects TRBV7-6 to TRBJ2-5; D is uncertain. In germline, CDR1 is SGHVS, CDR2 FNYEAQ. The CDR3 consists of 12 residues. The germline V and J ends were trimmed by 4 bases and 0 bases, with 3 bases remaining between them. This CDR3 is CASSSYQETQYF. The DNA read from the CDR3 is TGTGCCAGCAGCTCGTACCAAGAGACC. Full variable domain (remainder filled in from reference TRBV7-6 and TRBJ2-5): GAGVSQSPRYKVTKRGQDVALRCDPISGHVSLYWYRQALGQGPEFLTYFNYEAQQDKSGLPNDRFSAERPEGSISTLTIQRTEQRDSAMYRCASSSYQETQYFGPGTRLLVL.

This clone came up many times. The CDR3 end is not reached by the read, which stops 3 residues before it; the germline J gene fills it in. The chain has TRBV6-1 and TRBJ2-2, with a possible D match to TRBD1 (5 bases). The CDR3 is 14 amino acids. In germline, CDR1 is MNHNS, CDR2 SASEGT. Trimming took 2 bases from V and 5 from J, leaving 9 bases between them. Here the CDR3 reads CASSESRVTGELFF. The sequenced part of the CDR3 DNA is TGTGCCAGCAGTGAAAGCAGGGTGACCGGGGAG.

A few counts support this clone. The CDR3 end lies 3 residues beyond the end of the read and is filled in from the germline J gene. V is TRBV16 and J is TRBJ1-5; possibly TRBD1 for D (6 bases). The CDR3 spans 15 residues. The germline V gene has CDR1 KGHSY and CDR2 FQNENV. The V end lost 2 bases, the J end lost 1 base, and 9 bases lay between the germline ends. The sequenced part of the CDR3 DNA is TGTGCCAGCAGCCAACCTGACAGGAGCAATCAGCCC. Its translation is CASSQPDRSNQP. The entire CDR3 is CASSQPDRSNQPQHF. Using reference TRBV16 and TRBJ1-5 for the parts outside the CDR3, the full variable domain is GEEVAQTPKHLVRGEGQKAKLYCAPIKGHSYVFWYQQVLKNEFKFLISFQNENVFDETGMPKERFSAKCLPNSPCSLEIQATKLEDSAVYFCASSQPDRSNQPQHFGDGTRLSIL.